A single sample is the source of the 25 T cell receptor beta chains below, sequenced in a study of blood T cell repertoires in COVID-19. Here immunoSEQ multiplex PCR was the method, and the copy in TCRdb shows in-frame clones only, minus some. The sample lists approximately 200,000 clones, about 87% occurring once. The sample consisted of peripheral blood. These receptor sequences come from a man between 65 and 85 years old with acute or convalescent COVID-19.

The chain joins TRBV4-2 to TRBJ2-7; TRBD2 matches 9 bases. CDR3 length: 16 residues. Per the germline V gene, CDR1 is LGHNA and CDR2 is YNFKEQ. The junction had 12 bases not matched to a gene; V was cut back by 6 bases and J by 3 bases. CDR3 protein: CASSPDISGRGYEQYF. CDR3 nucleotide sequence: TGTGCCAGCAGTCCTGACATTAGCGGGAGAGGCTACGAGCAGTACTTC.

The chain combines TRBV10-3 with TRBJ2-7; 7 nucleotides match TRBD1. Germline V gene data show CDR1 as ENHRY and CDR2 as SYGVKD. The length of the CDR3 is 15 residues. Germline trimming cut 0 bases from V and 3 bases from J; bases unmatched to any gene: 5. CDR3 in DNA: TGTGCCATCAGTGAGTCAGGGGGCCTTATCTACGAGCAGTACTTC. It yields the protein CAISESGGLIYEQYF.

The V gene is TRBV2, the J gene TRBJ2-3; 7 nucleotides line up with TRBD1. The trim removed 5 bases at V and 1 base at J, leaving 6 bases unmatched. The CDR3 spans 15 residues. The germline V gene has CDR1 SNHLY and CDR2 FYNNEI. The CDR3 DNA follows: TGTGCCAGCAGTCCCCGGACAGGTGGCACAGATACGCAGTATTTT. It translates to CASSPRTGGTDTQYF.

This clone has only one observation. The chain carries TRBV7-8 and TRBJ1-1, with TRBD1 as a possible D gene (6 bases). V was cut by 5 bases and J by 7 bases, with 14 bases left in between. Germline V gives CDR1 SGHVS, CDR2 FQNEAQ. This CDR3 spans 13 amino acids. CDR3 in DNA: TGTGCCAGCAGCCCCTCGGGGGGCCTTGAAGCTTTCTTT. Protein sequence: CASSPSGGLEAFF.

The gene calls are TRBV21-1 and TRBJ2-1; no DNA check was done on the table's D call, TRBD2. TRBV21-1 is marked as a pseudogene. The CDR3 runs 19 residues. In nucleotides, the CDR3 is TGTGCCAGCAGCAAAGCTGGGACTAGCGGGATCATCTCCTACAATGAGCAGTTCTTC. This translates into CASSKAGTSGIISYNEQFF.

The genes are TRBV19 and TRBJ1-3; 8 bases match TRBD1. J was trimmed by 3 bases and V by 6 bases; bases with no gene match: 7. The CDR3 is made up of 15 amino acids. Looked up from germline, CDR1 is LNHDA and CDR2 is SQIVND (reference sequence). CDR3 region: CASSLQGALGNTIYF. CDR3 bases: TGTGCCAGTAGCCTTCAGGGGGCGCTTGGAAACACCATATATTTT.

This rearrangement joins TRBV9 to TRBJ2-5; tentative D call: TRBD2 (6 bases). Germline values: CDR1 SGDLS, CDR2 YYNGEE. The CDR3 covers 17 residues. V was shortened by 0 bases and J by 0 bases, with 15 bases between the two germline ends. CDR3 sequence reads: CASSVGDAGWYQETQYF. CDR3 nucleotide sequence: TGTGCCAGCAGCGTAGGGGACGCGGGATGGTACCAAGAGACCCAGTACTTC.

The CDR3 protein is CASSLGPSSPDTQYF. The CDR3, as DNA: TGTGCCAGCAGCTTGGGCCCAAGCTCCCCAGATACGCAGTATTTT. This chain joins TRBV7-3 and TRBJ2-3; D not certain. The germline V and J ends were trimmed by 3 bases and 4 bases, with 14 bases remaining between them. The CDR3 totals 15 residues. Germline CDR1 and CDR2: SGHTA and FQGTGA.

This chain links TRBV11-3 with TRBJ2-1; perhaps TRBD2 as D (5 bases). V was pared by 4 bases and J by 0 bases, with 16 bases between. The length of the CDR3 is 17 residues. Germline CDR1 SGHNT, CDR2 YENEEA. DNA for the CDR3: TGTGCCAGCAGCTCCGGGGTCGGTGGGAGCTCCTACAATGAGCAGTTCTTC. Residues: CASSSGVGGSSYNEQFF.

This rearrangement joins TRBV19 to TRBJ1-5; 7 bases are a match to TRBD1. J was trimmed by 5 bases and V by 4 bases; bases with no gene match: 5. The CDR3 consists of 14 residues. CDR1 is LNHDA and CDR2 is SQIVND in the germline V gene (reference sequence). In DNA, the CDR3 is TGTGCCAGTAGTAGGGGACAGCAATATCAGCCCCAGCATTTT. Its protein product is CASSRGQQYQPQHF.

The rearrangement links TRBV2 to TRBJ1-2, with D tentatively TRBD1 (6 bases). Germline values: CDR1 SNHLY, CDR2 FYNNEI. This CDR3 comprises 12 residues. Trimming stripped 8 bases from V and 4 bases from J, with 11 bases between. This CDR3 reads CASSRDIYGYTF. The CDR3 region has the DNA TGTGCCAGCTCCCGGGACATCTATGGCTACACCTTC.

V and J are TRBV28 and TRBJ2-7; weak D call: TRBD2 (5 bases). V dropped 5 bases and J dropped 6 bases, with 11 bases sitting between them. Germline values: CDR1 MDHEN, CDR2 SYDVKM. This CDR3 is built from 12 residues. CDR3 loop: CASSIYRGEQYF. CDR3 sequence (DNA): TGTGCCAGCAGTATCTACCGGGGCGAGCAGTACTTC. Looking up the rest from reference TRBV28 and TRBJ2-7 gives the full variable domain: DVKVTQSSRYLVKRTGEKVFLECVQDMDHENMFWYRQDPGLGLRLIYFSYDVKMKEKGDIPEGYSVSREKKERFSLILESASTNQTSMYLCASSIYRGEQYFGPGTRLTVT.

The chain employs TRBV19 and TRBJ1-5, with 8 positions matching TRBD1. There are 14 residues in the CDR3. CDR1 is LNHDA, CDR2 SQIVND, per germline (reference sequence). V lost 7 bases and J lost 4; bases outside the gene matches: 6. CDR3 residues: CASKIQGVNQPQHF. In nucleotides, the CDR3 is TGTGCCAGTAAGATACAGGGGGTGAATCAGCCCCAGCATTTT.

CDR3 in DNA: TGTGCCAGCAGTGGTGGAGGCAATCAGCCCCAGCATTTT. It specifies CASSGGGNQPQHF. The chain uses TRBV6-6 and TRBJ1-5; D gene uncertain. V shed 5 bases and J shed 2 bases, with 7 bases lying between them. The germline gives CDR1 MNHNY, CDR2 SVGAGI (reference sequence). The length of the CDR3 is 13 residues.

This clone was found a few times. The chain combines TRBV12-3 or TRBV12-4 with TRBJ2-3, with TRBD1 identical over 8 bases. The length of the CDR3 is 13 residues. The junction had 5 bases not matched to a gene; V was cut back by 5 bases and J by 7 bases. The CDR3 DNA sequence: TGTGCCAGCAGTCAACAGGGGGGTTATACGCAGTATTTT. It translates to CASSQQGGYTQYF.

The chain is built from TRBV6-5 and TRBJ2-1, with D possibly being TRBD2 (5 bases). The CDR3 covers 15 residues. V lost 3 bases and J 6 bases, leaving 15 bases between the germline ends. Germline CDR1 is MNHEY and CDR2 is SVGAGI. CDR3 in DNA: TGTGCCAGCAGTTATTTGAGGGCCCGGGGCAATGAGCAGTTCTTC. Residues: CASSYLRARGNEQFF.

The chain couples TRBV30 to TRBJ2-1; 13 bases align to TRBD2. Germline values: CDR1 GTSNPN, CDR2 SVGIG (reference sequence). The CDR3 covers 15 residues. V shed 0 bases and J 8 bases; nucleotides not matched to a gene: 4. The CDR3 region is CAWSVGLAGEDEQFF. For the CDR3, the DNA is TGTGCCTGGAGTGTAGGACTAGCGGGAGAGGATGAGCAGTTCTTC. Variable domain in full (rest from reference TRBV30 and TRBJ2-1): SQTIHQWPATLVQPVGSPLSLECTVEGTSNPNLYWYRQAAGRGLQLLFYSVGIGQISSEVPQNLSASRPQDRQFILSSKKLLLSDSGFYLCAWSVGLAGEDEQFFGPGTRLTVL.

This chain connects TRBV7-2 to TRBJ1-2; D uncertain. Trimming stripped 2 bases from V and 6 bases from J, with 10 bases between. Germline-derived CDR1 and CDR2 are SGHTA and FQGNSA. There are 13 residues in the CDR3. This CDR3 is CASSLLTSDGYTF. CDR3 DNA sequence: TGTGCCAGCAGCTTATTAACATCCGATGGCTACACCTTC.

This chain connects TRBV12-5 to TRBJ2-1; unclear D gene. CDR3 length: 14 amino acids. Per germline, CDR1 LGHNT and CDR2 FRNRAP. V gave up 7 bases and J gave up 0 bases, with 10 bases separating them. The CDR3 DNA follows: TGTGCTAGTGCTGGCGGCAGCTCCTACAATGAGCAGTTCTTC. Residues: CASAGGSSYNEQFF.

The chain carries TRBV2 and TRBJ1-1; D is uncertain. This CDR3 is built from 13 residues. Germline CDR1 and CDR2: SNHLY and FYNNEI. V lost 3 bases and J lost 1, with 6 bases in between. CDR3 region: CASSDLRNTEAFF. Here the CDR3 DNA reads TGTGCCAGCAGTGATCTCAGGAACACTGAAGCTTTCTTT.

CDR3 protein: CASSPGAGANVLTF. The CDR3 nucleotides are TGTGCCAGCAGCCCAGGGGCTGGGGCCAACGTCCTGACTTTC. The J gene is TRBJ2-6, the V gene TRBV28; D perhaps matches TRBD1 (6 bases). The CDR3 totals 14 residues. The V gene's germline CDR1 is MDHEN and CDR2 SYDVKM. Deletions cut 6 bases from V and 2 bases from J, with 8 bases between.

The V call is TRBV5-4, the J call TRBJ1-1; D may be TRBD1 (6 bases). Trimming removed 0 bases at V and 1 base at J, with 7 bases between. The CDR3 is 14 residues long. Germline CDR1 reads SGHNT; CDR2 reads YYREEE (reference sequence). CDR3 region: CASSLEDRNTEAFF. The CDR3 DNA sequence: TGTGCCAGCAGCTTGGAGGACAGGAACACTGAAGCTTTCTTT. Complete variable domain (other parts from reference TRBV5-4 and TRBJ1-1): ETGVTQSPTHLIKTRGQQVTLRCSSQSGHNTVSWYQQALGQGPQFIFQYYREEENGRGNFPPRFSGLQFPNYSSELNVNALELDDSALYLCASSLEDRNTEAFFGQGTRLTVV.

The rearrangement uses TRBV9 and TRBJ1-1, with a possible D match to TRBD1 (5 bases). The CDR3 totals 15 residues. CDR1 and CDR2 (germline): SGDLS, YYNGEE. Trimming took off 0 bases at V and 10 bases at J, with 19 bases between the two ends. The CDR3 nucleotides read TGTGCCAGCAGCGTAGCGGACTATGGACACCCCGGAGCTTTCTTT. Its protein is CASSVADYGHPGAFF.

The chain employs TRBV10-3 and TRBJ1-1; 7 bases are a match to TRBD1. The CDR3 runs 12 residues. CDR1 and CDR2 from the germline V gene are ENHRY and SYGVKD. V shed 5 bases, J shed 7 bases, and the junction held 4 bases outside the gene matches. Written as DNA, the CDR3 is TGTGCCATCAGTAGCAGGGGGGATGAAGCTTTCTTT. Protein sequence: CAISSRGDEAFF.

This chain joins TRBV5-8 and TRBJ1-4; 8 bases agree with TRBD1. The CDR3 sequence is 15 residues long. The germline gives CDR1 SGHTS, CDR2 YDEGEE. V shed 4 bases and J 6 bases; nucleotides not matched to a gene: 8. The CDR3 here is CASSEQGVYDEKLFF. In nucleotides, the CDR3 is TGTGCCAGCAGCGAACAGGGGGTTTATGATGAAAAACTGTTTTTT.